These 12 T cell receptor beta chains came from one sample sequenced in a study of Ad26.COV2.S vaccination and SARS-CoV-2 variants. Treatment defined: over 15 received Ad26.COV2.S at low or high dose, single or two shots; 5 received placebo; per-sample allocation not given. Following the first vaccine or placebo injection, samples were taken on day 63. TCRdb keeps only in-frame clones here, not all; method: immunoSEQ multiplex PCR. The data show a few hundred thousand clones, 89% seen once. Here the sequenced sample was peripheral blood, taken in a trial of Ad26.COV2.S vaccine versus placebo. The receptors stem from a person between 18 and 65 years old who received the Ad26.COV2.S COVID-19 vaccine or a placebo.

The chain combines TRBV28 with TRBJ1-1; 8 bases are a match to TRBD1. V dropped 4 bases and J dropped 8; count of bases not matched to a gene: 9. CDR1 is MDHEN, CDR2 SYDVKM, per germline. This CDR3 comprises 14 residues. CDR3 nucleotides: TGTGCCAGCAGTTCGGGACAGGAGCCTCTAGAAGCTTTCTTT. Protein: CASSSGQEPLEAFF.

The chain couples TRBV5-4 to TRBJ2-3; 15 nucleotides agree with TRBD2. V lost 4 bases to trimming and J lost 6 bases; unmatched junction nucleotides: 12. The CDR3 is 18 residues long. In germline, CDR1 is SGHNT, CDR2 YYREEE (reference sequence). CDR3 amino acids: CASSKRGGLAGGRDTQYF. The CDR3 DNA reads TGTGCCAGCAGCAAGCGCGGCGGACTAGCGGGAGGGCGGGATACGCAGTATTTT.

The rearrangement links TRBV6-5 to TRBJ1-2; 7 nucleotides align to TRBD1. Trimming removed 6 bases from V and 6 bases from J; junction bases left unmatched: 10. The CDR3 has 14 residues. Looked up from germline, CDR1 is MNHEY and CDR2 is SVGAGI. The CDR3 here is CASSRTGRGDGYTF. The CDR3 nucleotides are TGTGCCAGCAGCCGGACAGGCCGGGGGGATGGCTACACCTTC.

The gene calls are TRBV5-4 and TRBJ1-4; 10 positions agree with TRBD1. The CDR3 is 17 residues long. CDR1 and CDR2 (germline): SGHNT, YYREEE (reference sequence). The V segment lost 3 bases and the J segment 7 bases; nucleotides outside the gene matches: 12. The CDR3 region is CASSSRTGGISGEKLFF. The DNA for the CDR3 is TGTGCCAGCAGCTCTCGGACAGGGGGAATATCGGGTGAAAAACTGTTTTTT.

In DNA, the CDR3 is TGTGCCATCAGTGATGCAAAGGCCTACTACGAGCAGTACTTC. As protein: CAISDAKAYYEQYF. The rearrangement links TRBV10-3 to TRBJ2-7; no firm D call. Germline loops: CDR1 ENHRY, CDR2 SYGVKD. This CDR3 has 14 residues. V was trimmed by 3 bases and J by 3 bases, leaving 12 bases between them.

This sequence joins TRBV5-6 and TRBJ1-1; D unresolved. Trimming took 3 bases from V and 0 from J, leaving 15 bases between them. Germline assignment: CDR1 SGHDT and CDR2 YYEEEE. This CDR3 spans 16 amino acids. CDR3 in DNA: TGTGCCAGCAGCTACATGGGGTTCTCGATGAACACTGAAGCTTTCTTT. It yields the protein CASSYMGFSMNTEAFF. The full variable domain, rest sourced from reference TRBV5-6 and TRBJ1-1, is DAGVTQSPTHLIKTRGQQVTLRCSPKSGHDTVSWYQQALGQGPQFIFQYYEEEERQRGNFPDRFSGHQFPNYSSELNVNALLLGDSALYLCASSYMGFSMNTEAFFGQGTRLTVV.

The chain uses TRBV18 and TRBJ2-1, with 7 bases matching TRBD2. Germline V gene lookup returns CDR1 KGHSH and CDR2 LQKENI. J was trimmed by 0 bases and V by 3 bases; bases with no gene match: 23. This CDR3 contains 22 residues. The CDR3 region is CASSPLDLGGRKRGNSYNEQFF. The CDR3 nucleotides read TGTGCCAGCTCACCCCTCGACCTGGGAGGGAGGAAGCGGGGTAACTCCTACAATGAGCAGTTCTTC.

The chain links TRBV27 to TRBJ2-7; the match to TRBD2 covers 7 bases. The ends lost 3 bases at V and 4 bases at J; junction bases unmatched: 3. CDR3 length equals 13 residues. Looked up from germline, CDR1 is MNHEY and CDR2 is SMNVEV (reference sequence). The CDR3 nucleotides are TGTGCCAGCAGTTTTTCTAGCGGATACGAGCAGTACTTC. As protein: CASSFSSGYEQYF.

The chain combines TRBV7-3 with TRBJ2-1, with TRBD2 matching 8 bases. The CDR3 spans 14 residues. V lost 3 bases, J lost 6 bases, and 4 bases stayed unmatched. The germline V gene has CDR1 SGHTA and CDR2 FQGTGA. CDR3 loop: CASSLGLESNEQFF. The CDR3, as DNA: TGTGCCAGCAGCTTGGGACTAGAATCCAATGAGCAGTTCTTC.

This clone was found once. As DNA, the CDR3 is TGTGCCAGCAGCTTGCCCCTGGTGGGGGGCGAGCAGTACTTC. It translates to CASSLPLVGGEQYF. This sequence joins TRBV7-2 and TRBJ2-7; D possibly corresponds to TRBD2 (6 bases). V gave up 3 bases and J gave up 6 bases, with 15 bases separating them. The CDR3 contains 14 residues. Germline V gene sequence: CDR1 SGHTA, CDR2 FQGNSA. Complete variable domain (other parts from reference TRBV7-2 and TRBJ2-7): GAGVSQSPSNKVTEKGKDVELRCDPISGHTALYWYRQSLGQGLEFLIYFQGNSAPDKSGLPSDRFSAERTGGSVSTLTIQRTQQEDSAVYLCASSLPLVGGEQYFGPGTRLTVT.

The chain is built from TRBV7-9 and TRBJ2-1; TRBD2 matches at 10 bases. The V segment lost 4 bases and the J segment 0 bases; nucleotides outside the gene matches: 9. Germline values: CDR1 SEHNR, CDR2 FQNEAQ (reference sequence). This CDR3 contains 18 residues. The DNA for the CDR3 is TGTGCCAGCAGCTCCACTTCTAGCGGGGGAAGCTCCTACAATGAGCAGTTCTTC. It specifies CASSSTSSGGSSYNEQFF.

J is TRBJ2-2 and V is TRBV28; TRBD2 aligns across 7 bases. The CDR3 is 15 amino acids. V shed 6 bases and J 5 bases; nucleotides not matched to a gene: 9. CDR1 MDHEN and CDR2 SYDVKM come from the germline V gene. The CDR3 sequence: CASSPWGGRTGELFF. The CDR3 nucleotides read TGTGCCAGCAGCCCCTGGGGGGGAAGGACCGGGGAGCTGTTTTTT.